What follows are 3 T cell receptor beta chains derived from one specimen sequenced in a study of PD-L1 blockade in urothelial cancer. Described time point: peripheral blood 6 weeks after treatment start. Generated by immunoSEQ multiplex PCR, the TCRdb table keeps only in-frame clones and is missing some. The sample carries around 110,000 clones, roughly 89% recorded once. Source: PBMCs, taken around atezolizumab (anti-PD-L1) treatment. The receptors shown here come from a man between 60 and 75 years old with urothelial cancer.

The genes are TRBV13 and TRBJ1-1, with 7 bases aligning to TRBD1. The CDR3 consists of 14 residues. With 0 bases clipped from V and 6 bases from J, the junction kept 4 bases outside the gene matches. The germline CDR1 and CDR2 sequences are PRHDT and FYEKMQ (reference sequence). The CDR3 spells CASSLGRQGAEAFF. CDR3 coding DNA: TGTGCCAGCAGCTTAGGCCGCCAGGGGGCTGAAGCTTTCTTT.

The genes are TRBV6-5 and TRBJ2-3; tentative D call: TRBD2 (5 bases). The germline V and J ends were trimmed by 4 bases and 4 bases, with 15 bases remaining between them. The germline CDR1 and CDR2 sequences are MNHEY and SVGAGI. The CDR3 is 15 amino acids. For the CDR3, the DNA is TGTGCCAGCAGTTCTCGAGGGTCCGGGGCAGATACGCAGTATTTT. It codes for CASSSRGSGADTQYF.

This rearrangement joins TRBV29-1 to TRBJ2-2; tentatively, D is TRBD1 (6 bases). The CDR3 contains 14 residues. Germline CDR1 reads SQVTM; CDR2 reads ANQGSEA. With 2 bases removed from V and 4 bases from J, the gap between germline ends came to 11 bases. CDR3 region: CSVELGRGTGELFF. The CDR3 nucleotides read TGCAGCGTTGAATTGGGCAGGGGCACCGGGGAGCTGTTTTTT.